These 23 T cell receptor beta chains came from one sample sequenced in a study of PD-L1 blockade in urothelial cancer. Time point meaning: pretreatment peripheral blood. Produced via immunoSEQ multiplex PCR; TCRdb's table is partial and in-frame only. There are 60,000 or so clones in the sample; roughly 85% occur only once, and more than 15% lies in the top ten. The sequencing used PBMCs, collected around atezolizumab (anti-PD-L1) treatment. The receptor set was obtained from a man in his sixties or seventies with urothelial cancer.

The chain recombines TRBV5-1 with TRBJ2-3; 8 nucleotides match TRBD2. Trimming at V came to 2 bases and at J to 14 bases, leaving 13 bases not matched to a gene. This CDR3 has 14 residues. Germline V lookup: CDR1 SGHRS, CDR2 YFSETQ. The CDR3 reads CASSLAGESGAAYF. The CDR3 nucleotides read TGCGCCAGCAGCTTAGCGGGAGAATCGGGTGCCGCGTATTTT.

This clone appeared once. DNA of the CDR3: TGCAGCGGGAGTGAGTCCTACGAGCAGTACTTC. As protein: CSGSESYEQYF. The V gene is TRBV20-1, the J gene TRBJ2-7; possibly TRBD2 for D (6 bases). The CDR3 sequence is 11 residues long. CDR1 is DFQATT and CDR2 is SNEGSKA in the germline V gene (reference sequence).

The chain couples TRBV28 to TRBJ1-1; D is unresolved. This CDR3 has 11 residues. Germline V gene lookup returns CDR1 MDHEN and CDR2 SYDVKM. Trimming removed 5 bases from V and 12 bases from J, with 13 bases in between. The CDR3 DNA sequence: TGTGCCAGCAGTACCACTCGTCTGTCTTTCTTT. Translated: CASSTTRLSFF.

The V gene is TRBV5-1, the J gene TRBJ1-4, with D tentatively TRBD1 (5 bases). Germline lookup yields CDR1 SGHRS and CDR2 YFSETQ. V was trimmed by 5 bases and J by 4 bases, leaving 15 bases between them. The CDR3 has 15 residues. CDR3 residues: CASRPGGALNEKLFF. The CDR3 nucleotides read TGCGCCAGCAGGCCGGGTGGGGCCCTTAATGAAAAACTGTTTTTT.

The rearrangement uses TRBV10-1 and TRBJ1-5; D is uncertain. Germline values: CDR1 WNHNN, CDR2 SYGVQD (reference sequence). Trimming removed 8 bases at V and 5 bases at J, with 4 bases between. CDR3 length: 10 residues. CDR3 DNA sequence: TGCGCCAGCTCAGATCAGCCCCAGCATTTT. Amino acids: CASSDQPQHF.

V gene TRBV27 combines with J gene TRBJ2-3; no reliable D call. The CDR3 covers 15 residues. Germline assignment: CDR1 MNHEY and CDR2 SMNVEV (reference sequence). V was clipped by 6 bases and J by 0 bases, with 13 bases between them. Here the CDR3 DNA reads TGTGCCAGCAGACCACTTGACACCAGCACAGATACGCAGTATTTT. It specifies CASRPLDTSTDTQYF.

This chain links TRBV2 with TRBJ1-5; the D gene is possibly TRBD1 (5 bases). The V and J ends lost 7 bases and 6 bases respectively, with 13 bases between them. CDR3 size: 13 residues. Germline CDR1 reads SNHLY; CDR2 reads FYNNEI. CDR3 DNA sequence: TGTGCCAGCAAGGCAGGGTCGGGTCAGCCCCAGCATTTT. Protein product: CASKAGSGQPQHF.

The chain uses TRBV6-5 and TRBJ2-5; 10 nucleotides match TRBD1. The V gene's germline CDR1 is MNHEY and CDR2 SVGAGI. The CDR3 sequence is 13 residues long. The V and J ends lost 5 bases and 5 bases, in that order; junction bases with no gene match: 2. The CDR3 coding sequence is TGTGCCAGCAGTCGGACAGGGGGGGAGACCCAGTACTTC. Protein product: CASSRTGGETQYF.

This chain connects TRBV18 to TRBJ1-2, with TRBD1 matching over 7 bases. The germline CDR1 and CDR2 sequences are KGHSH and LQKENI. The CDR3 contains 15 residues. The J segment lost 4 bases and the V segment lost 4 bases, leaving 9 bases of the junction unmatched. The CDR3 loop is CASSRTDRDAYGYTF. The CDR3, as DNA: TGTGCCAGCTCACGAACAGACAGGGACGCCTATGGCTACACCTTC. The full variable domain, with the rest looked up from reference TRBV18 and TRBJ1-2, is NAGVMQNPRHLVRRRGQEARLRCSPMKGHSHVYWYRQLPEEGLKFMVYLQKENIIDESGMPKERFSAEFPKEGPSILRIQQVVRGDSAAYFCASSRTDRDAYGYTFGSGTRLTVV.

This chain connects TRBV19 to TRBJ1-2; 12 nucleotides agree with TRBD1. The J segment lost 5 bases and the V segment lost 4 bases, leaving 8 bases of the junction unmatched. The CDR3 consists of 16 residues. Germline CDR1 is LNHDA and CDR2 is SQIVND (reference sequence). CDR3 region: CASSTPLGQGAYGYTF. CDR3 sequence (DNA): TGTGCCAGTAGTACTCCCTTGGGACAGGGGGCGTATGGCTACACCTTC.

The rearrangement uses TRBV19 and TRBJ2-7, with D possibly matching TRBD1 (5 bases). V was shortened by 0 bases and J by 7 bases, with 10 bases between the two germline ends. Germline V gene data show CDR1 as LNHDA and CDR2 as SQIVND (reference sequence). The CDR3 length is 13 residues. The CDR3 coding sequence is TGTGCCAGTAGTATAGATCTTGGGGCAGAGCAGTACTTC. Translated: CASSIDLGAEQYF.

The chain links TRBV30 to TRBJ1-5, with 12 nucleotides matching TRBD1. The V segment lost 2 bases and the J segment 1 base; nucleotides outside the gene matches: 9. This CDR3 contains 18 residues. Germline lookup yields CDR1 GTSNPN and CDR2 SVGIG (reference sequence). CDR3 protein: CAWSNWDRGRVSNQPQHF. The CDR3 bases are TGTGCCTGGAGTAATTGGGACAGGGGGCGCGTAAGCAATCAGCCCCAGCATTTT.

The J gene is TRBJ2-2, the V gene TRBV5-1, with 14 bases lining up with TRBD2. Per the germline V gene, CDR1 is SGHRS and CDR2 is YFSETQ. This CDR3 comprises 19 residues. V lost 4 bases, J lost 4 bases, and 12 bases stayed unmatched. In DNA form, the CDR3 reads TGCGCCAGCAGCCTAAGCGTTTCCGGACTAGCGGGAGGCACCGGGGAGCTGTTTTTT. Translating it yields CASSLSVSGLAGGTGELFF.

The chain links TRBV6-6 to TRBJ2-7, with 12 positions matching TRBD1. Germline V CDR1 and CDR2: MNHNY, SVGAGI (reference sequence). CDR3 length equals 16 residues. V lost 5 bases and J lost 2; bases outside the gene matches: 7. The CDR3, as DNA: TGTGCCAGCAGTAACATCGGGACAGGGGGCCCCTACGAGCAGTACTTC. Amino acids: CASSNIGTGGPYEQYF.

Here the CDR3 reads CASSTGTAGGDEQYF. CDR3 DNA sequence: TGTGCCAGCAGCACCGGGACAGCCGGGGGCGACGAGCAGTACTTC. V usage is TRBV9 and J usage is TRBJ2-7; D is perhaps TRBD1 (7 bases). Deletions cut 4 bases from V and 5 bases from J, with 19 bases between. Germline V gives CDR1 SGDLS, CDR2 YYNGEE. The CDR3 has 15 amino acids. The full variable domain, rest sourced from reference TRBV9 and TRBJ2-7, is DSGVTQTPKHLITATGQRVTLRCSPRSGDLSVYWYQQSLDQGLQFLIQYYNGEERAKGNILERFSAQQFPDLHSELNLSSLELGDSALYFCASSTGTAGGDEQYFGPGTRLTVT.

This clone was observed once. J is TRBJ1-5 and V is TRBV18, with D possibly matching TRBD1 (5 bases). This CDR3 has 15 residues. CDR1 and CDR2 (germline): KGHSH, LQKENI. Trimming pared 3 bases from V and 0 bases from J, leaving 9 bases between. DNA of the CDR3: TGTGCCAGCTCACCCGACAGCCCTAGCAATCAGCCCCAGCATTTT. It is translated as CASSPDSPSNQPQHF.

J is TRBJ2-1 and V is TRBV27, with 7 bases identical to TRBD2. Germline V gene data show CDR1 as MNHEY and CDR2 as SMNVEV (reference sequence). CDR3 length: 16 amino acids. The V segment lost 3 bases and the J segment 5 bases; nucleotides outside the gene matches: 10. CDR3 sequence reads: CASSFQIAGADNEQFF. CDR3 sequence (DNA): TGTGCCAGCAGTTTCCAAATAGCGGGTGCGGACAATGAGCAGTTCTTC.

The chain joins TRBV11-3 to TRBJ2-1; perhaps TRBD1 as D (6 bases). With 5 bases removed from V and 10 bases from J, the gap between germline ends came to 21 bases. Germline CDR1 reads SGHNT; CDR2 reads YENEEA. This CDR3 comprises 15 residues. The CDR3 DNA reads TGTGCCAGCAGCCAAAGGGGGACCGGCCTCGCGGAGCAGTTCTTC. Translation: CASSQRGTGLAEQFF.

This chain joins TRBV6-1 and TRBJ2-7; a possible D gene is TRBD1 (7 bases). The CDR3 sequence is 12 residues long. The germline V and J ends were trimmed by 8 bases and 6 bases, with 14 bases remaining between them. Looked up from germline, CDR1 is MNHNS and CDR2 is SASEGT. CDR3 DNA sequence: TGTGCCAGCTGGTGGCAGGGGGGCGAGCAGTACTTC. Translated, it gives CASWWQGGEQYF.

This chain links TRBV30 with TRBJ2-1, with 12 bases aligning to TRBD2. J gave up 8 bases and V 2 bases, and 10 bases lay outside the gene matches. The CDR3 runs 16 residues. From germline, CDR1 is GTSNPN and CDR2 SVGIG (reference sequence). The CDR3 protein is CAWSRASGRAGDEQFF. Written as DNA, the CDR3 is TGTGCCTGGAGTCGGGCTAGCGGGAGGGCGGGAGATGAGCAGTTCTTC.

This chain uses TRBV18 with TRBJ1-2; 7 bases line up with TRBD1. Germline CDR1 reads KGHSH; CDR2 reads LQKENI. This CDR3 contains 15 residues. The V and J ends lost 1 base and 8 bases, in that order; junction bases with no gene match: 10. The CDR3 here is CASSPQPDRDGGYTF. Here the CDR3 DNA reads TGTGCCAGCTCACCACAACCAGACAGGGATGGAGGCTACACCTTC.

This clone appeared once. This chain connects TRBV7-8 to TRBJ2-7, with 13 nucleotides matching TRBD2. Germline-derived CDR1 and CDR2 are SGHVS and FQNEAQ. CDR3 length: 17 amino acids. Trimming removed 4 bases from V and 4 bases from J; junction bases left unmatched: 10. The CDR3 sequence: CASSSTSGRARIYEQYF. For the CDR3, the DNA is TGTGCCAGCAGCTCTACTAGCGGGAGGGCCCGTATTTACGAGCAGTACTTC.

The chain is built from TRBV5-8 and TRBJ2-7; TRBD1 might be the D (6 bases). V was trimmed by 3 bases and J by 0 bases, leaving 13 bases between them. CDR3 length: 15 amino acids. Germline CDR1 is SGHTS and CDR2 is YDEGEE. The CDR3 spells CASSSDSISSYEQYF. In DNA, the CDR3 is TGTGCCAGCAGCTCGGACAGCATCAGCTCCTACGAGCAGTACTTC. Together with reference TRBV5-8 and TRBJ2-7, the CDR3 gives the full variable domain: EAGVTQSPTHLIKTRGQQATLRCSPISGHTSVYWYQQALGLGLQFLLWYDEGEERNRGNFPPRFSGRQFPNYSSELNVNALELEDSALYLCASSSDSISSYEQYFGPGTRLTVT.